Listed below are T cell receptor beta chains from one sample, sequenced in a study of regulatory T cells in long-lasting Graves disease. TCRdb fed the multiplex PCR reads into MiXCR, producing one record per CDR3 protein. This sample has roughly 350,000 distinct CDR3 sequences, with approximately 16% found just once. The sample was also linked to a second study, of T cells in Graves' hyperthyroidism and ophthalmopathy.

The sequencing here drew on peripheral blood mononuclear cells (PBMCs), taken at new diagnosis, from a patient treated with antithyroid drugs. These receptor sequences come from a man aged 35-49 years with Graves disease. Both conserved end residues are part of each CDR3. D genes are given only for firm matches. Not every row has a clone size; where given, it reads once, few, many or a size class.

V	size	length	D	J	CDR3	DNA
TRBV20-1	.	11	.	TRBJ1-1	CSAREGTEAFF	TGCAGTGCTCGAGAGGGGACTGAAGCTTTCTTT
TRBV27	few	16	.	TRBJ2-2	CATTTRRGLNTGELFF	TGTGCCACCACTACCCGCCGGGGGTTGAACACCGGGGAGCTGTTTTTT
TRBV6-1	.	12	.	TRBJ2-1	CASSSRVNEQFF	TGTGCCAGCAGCTCCAGGGTTAATGAGCAGTTCTTC
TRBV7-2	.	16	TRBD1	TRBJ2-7	CASSLVAGQGAGEQYF	TGTGCCAGCAGCTTAGTAGCGGGACAGGGGGCGGGTGAGCAGTACTTC
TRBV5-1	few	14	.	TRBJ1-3	CASRTSGEGHTIYF	TGCGCCAGCAGGACCTCAGGGGAAGGGCACACCATATATTTT
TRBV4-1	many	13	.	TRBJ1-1	CASSQAPDREAFF	TGCGCCAGCAGCCAAGCCCCAGACAGGGAAGCTTTCTTT
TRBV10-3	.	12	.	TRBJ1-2	CAISGAGSGYTF	TGTGCCATCAGTGGGGCAGGGTCTGGCTACACCTTC
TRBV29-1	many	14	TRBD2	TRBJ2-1	CSVTGTSGVDEQFF	TGCAGCGTCACCGGGACTAGCGGGGTGGATGAGCAGTTCTTC
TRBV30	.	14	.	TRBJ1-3	CAWSLRGLRRTIYF	TGTGCCTGGAGTTTACGGGGCCTCCGCAGGACCATATATTTT
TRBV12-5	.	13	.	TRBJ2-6	CASGLGLIGVPTF	TGTGCTAGTGGTTTGGGTCTTATTGGCGTCCCGACTTTC
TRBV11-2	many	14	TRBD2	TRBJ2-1	CASSLVSGGNEQFF	TGTGCCAGCAGCTTAGTAAGCGGGGGCAATGAGCAGTTCTTC
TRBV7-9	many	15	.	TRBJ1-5	CASSLDGHRNQPQHF	TGTGCCAGCAGCTTAGATGGACATAGAAATCAGCCCCAGCATTTT